One and the same sample provided the 28 T cell receptor beta chains below, sequenced in a study of CD8 T cells in Susac syndrome. RNA in amounts of about 0.45 to 1 ug was reverse transcribed with random hexamers. MiXCR was run by TCRdb on the immunoSEQ multiplex PCR reads, yielding one entry per CDR3 protein. This sample yields about 150,000 distinct CDR3 sequences, of which less than 97% are seen a single time; 0.13% to 0.15% belongs to the top ten. Sample: CD8+ T cells from PBMCs. The receptors shown here come from a human donor with multiple sclerosis.

The chain employs TRBV20-1 and TRBJ2-7; a possible D gene is TRBD1 (6 bases). Trimming stripped 2 bases from V and 3 bases from J, with 17 bases between. The CDR3 contains 15 residues. CDR1 and CDR2 (germline): DFQATT, SNEGSKA (reference sequence). The CDR3 sequence: CSARFQGLTLYEQYF. The CDR3 DNA follows: TGCAGTGCTAGATTTCAGGGGCTGACCCTCTACGAGCAGTACTTC.

The chain links TRBV12-5 to TRBJ2-1; 7 bases line up with TRBD1. J was trimmed by 2 bases and V by 5 bases; bases with no gene match: 6. In germline, CDR1 is LGHNT, CDR2 FRNRAP. This CDR3 contains 15 residues. The CDR3 region has the DNA TGTGCTAGTGGTGACAGGGATCAACCCTACAATGAGCAGTTCTTC. Amino acids: CASGDRDQPYNEQFF.

Written as DNA, the CDR3 is TGCAGTGCCCTCCCGCTGGAGACCTACAATGAGCAGTTCTTC. As protein: CSALPLETYNEQFF. The V call is TRBV20-1, the J call TRBJ2-1, with D hard to call. The V gene's germline CDR1 is DFQATT and CDR2 SNEGSKA (reference sequence). CDR3 length: 14 amino acids. V lost 6 bases to trimming and J lost 2 bases, with 14 bases between them.

V and J are TRBV29-1 and TRBJ2-1, with D possibly matching TRBD1 (6 bases). The CDR3 spans 13 residues. Trimming took off 7 bases at V and 6 bases at J, with 16 bases between the two ends. The germline CDR1 and CDR2 sequences are SQVTM and ANQGSEA. For the CDR3, the DNA is TGCAGCGGGTCCCCCACAGGGTCCAATGAGCAGTTCTTC. Its protein is CSGSPTGSNEQFF.

In its sample, this clonotype was seen once. CDR3 DNA sequence: TGTGCCAGCAGCCCACGGGACATACAGGGCGAGACCCAGTACTTC. Its protein is CASSPRDIQGETQYF. The chain has TRBV3-1 and TRBJ2-5; maybe TRBD1 (6 bases). This CDR3 is 15 amino acids long. Germline-derived CDR1 and CDR2 are LGHDT and YNNKEL (reference sequence). The ends were cut back, 4 bases at V and 5 bases at J, with 17 bases in the middle.

This rearrangement joins TRBV3-1 to TRBJ1-1, with D hard to call. Germline assignment: CDR1 LGHDT and CDR2 YNNKEL (reference sequence). V was trimmed by 4 bases and J by 5 bases, leaving 17 bases between them. This CDR3 comprises 15 residues. Here the CDR3 DNA reads TGTGCCAGCAGCCGCCTTTTGGGCGGCGAAACTGAAGCTTTCTTT. Amino acid sequence: CASSRLLGGETEAFF.

The rearrangement uses TRBV15 and TRBJ2-3, with TRBD1 identical over 7 bases. The germline CDR1 and CDR2 sequences are LNHNV and YYDKDF (reference sequence). V dropped 5 bases and J dropped 0; count of bases not matched to a gene: 8. The CDR3 has 16 residues. CDR3 DNA: TGTGCCACCAGCGGGGACAGACACGCTAGCACAGATACGCAGTATTTT. Translating gives CATSGDRHASTDTQYF.

The chain is built from TRBV6-2 or TRBV6-3 and TRBJ2-1; D is possibly TRBD1 or TRBD2 (5 bases each). Trimming cost V 6 bases and J 5 bases, with 17 bases left between them. This CDR3 has 15 residues. Germline CDR1 is MNHEY and CDR2 is SVGEGT. DNA of the CDR3: TGTGCCAGCAGCCGGTCGGGGCTGGCTAACAATGAGCAGTTCTTC. Amino acid sequence: CASSRSGLANNEQFF.

The rearrangement links TRBV7-9 to TRBJ2-1; either TRBD1 or TRBD2 may fit D (5 bases each). The ends were cut back, 2 bases at V and 2 bases at J, with 7 bases in the middle. This CDR3 has 14 amino acids. Per the germline V gene, CDR1 is SEHNR and CDR2 is FQNEAQ (reference sequence). DNA of the CDR3: TGTGCCAGCAGCTTACGGGACCCCTACAATGAGCAGTTCTTC. As protein: CASSLRDPYNEQFF.

This chain's CDR3 is CASSPDREERDEKLFF. The CDR3 nucleotides are TGTGCCAGCTCACCGGACAGGGAGGAGAGGGATGAAAAACTGTTTTTT. The chain has TRBV18 and TRBJ1-4; the match to TRBD1 covers 8 bases. V was pared by 3 bases and J by 6 bases, with 9 bases of the junction left unmatched. The CDR3 runs to 16 residues. Germline assignment: CDR1 KGHSH and CDR2 LQKENI.

The chain carries TRBV20-1 and TRBJ2-1; D is unresolved. Germline V lookup: CDR1 DFQATT, CDR2 SNEGSKA (reference sequence). With 6 bases removed from V and 3 bases from J, the gap between germline ends came to 9 bases. The CDR3 length is 12 residues. This CDR3 reads CSAGSDYNEQFF. The DNA of the CDR3 is TGCAGTGCCGGAAGCGACTACAATGAGCAGTTCTTC.

The genes are TRBV5-1 and TRBJ1-5, with a weak D call TRBD1 (6 bases). V was shortened by 2 bases and J by 0 bases, with 9 bases between the two germline ends. Germline lookup yields CDR1 SGHRS and CDR2 YFSETQ. The CDR3 runs to 15 residues. This chain's CDR3 is CASSLTGISNQPQHF. The CDR3 DNA reads TGCGCCAGCAGCTTAACAGGGATTAGCAATCAGCCCCAGCATTTT.

This sequence joins TRBV30 and TRBJ2-1; TRBD1 aligns across 7 bases. The CDR3 loop spans 15 amino acids. After removal of 6 bases from V and 9 bases from J, the junction contained 17 bases not matched to a gene. The germline gives CDR1 GTSNPN, CDR2 SVGIG (reference sequence). The CDR3 region has the DNA TGTGCCTGCCCGAGGGACAGCCTTGTTCTTGGTGAGCAGTTCTTC. This encodes CACPRDSLVLGEQFF.

The genes are TRBV5-4 and TRBJ2-2, with D possibly TRBD1 on 6 matching bases. Trimming cost V 3 bases and J 6 bases, with 9 bases left between them. The CDR3 has 13 residues. CDR1 and CDR2 (germline): SGHNT, YYREEE (reference sequence). CDR3 region: CASSSDSSGELFF. DNA of the CDR3: TGTGCCAGCAGCTCGGACAGCTCCGGGGAGCTGTTTTTT.

This rearrangement joins TRBV12-3 or TRBV12-4 to TRBJ2-3; no reliable D call. Trimming pared 3 bases from V and 4 bases from J, leaving 8 bases between. The CDR3 is 13 amino acids. The CDR3 DNA reads as TGTGCCAGCAGTTTCACCCTTGCAGATACGCAGTATTTT. Its protein is CASSFTLADTQYF.

The chain joins TRBV29-1 to TRBJ1-2, with a weak D call TRBD1 (6 bases). Germline V gives CDR1 SQVTM, CDR2 ANQGSEA. Trimming shortened V by 5 bases and J by 1 base, and 11 bases separated the two germline ends. The CDR3 covers 13 residues. Here the CDR3 reads CSVPGDFNYGYTF. Written as DNA, the CDR3 is TGCAGCGTTCCAGGGGATTTTAACTATGGCTACACCTTC.

The chain employs TRBV6-1 and TRBJ2-1, with no clear D. From germline, CDR1 is MNHNS and CDR2 SASEGT. V was trimmed by 6 bases and J by 9 bases, leaving 9 bases between them. The length of the CDR3 is 11 residues. DNA for the CDR3: TGTGCCAGCAGCGGTATAGGTGAGCAGTTCTTC. As protein: CASSGIGEQFF.

This clonotype was seen only once. The rearrangement joins TRBV27 to TRBJ1-1; unclear D gene. Trimming took off 5 bases at V and 6 bases at J, with 10 bases between the two ends. Germline loops: CDR1 MNHEY, CDR2 SMNVEV (reference sequence). This CDR3 has 12 residues. The DNA for the CDR3 is TGTGCCAGCAGTCCCCCCGGGGCTGAAGCTTTCTTT. Encoded protein: CASSPPGAEAFF.

The CDR3 sequence is CSARDTEILYGYTF. The CDR3 DNA is TGCAGTGCTAGAGATACGGAAATACTCTATGGCTACACCTTC. The rearrangement uses TRBV20-1 and TRBJ1-2; no clear D gene. This CDR3 has 14 amino acids. With 0 bases removed from V and 4 bases from J, the gap between germline ends came to 12 bases. The germline V gene has CDR1 DFQATT and CDR2 SNEGSKA (reference sequence).

CDR3 sequence: CASSDMKGYEQYV. In nucleotides, the CDR3 is TGTGCCAGCAGTGACATGAAAGGCTACGAGCAGTACGTC. V gene TRBV6-4 combines with J gene TRBJ2-7; D uncertain. Germline CDR1 is MRHNA and CDR2 is SNTAGT. CDR3 length: 13 residues. The V end lost 2 bases, the J end lost 3 bases, and 8 bases lay between the germline ends.

For the CDR3, the DNA is TGTGCCATCAGTGAGTCTAGACAGGCCGCCGATGGCTACACCTTC. This codes for CAISESRQAADGYTF. The chain recombines TRBV10-3 with TRBJ1-2; D possibly corresponds to TRBD1 (6 bases). Germline-derived CDR1 and CDR2 are ENHRY and SYGVKD. This CDR3 is 15 amino acids long. V dropped 0 bases and J dropped 6 bases, with 14 bases sitting between them.

The V gene is TRBV29-1, the J gene TRBJ2-7, with TRBD2 as a possible D gene (6 bases). There are 12 residues in the CDR3. Looked up from germline, CDR1 is SQVTM and CDR2 is ANQGSEA. V lost 5 bases to trimming and J lost 6 bases, with 14 bases between them. CDR3: CSVNGGLGEQYF. The CDR3 nucleotides are TGCAGCGTTAACGGGGGTTTAGGCGAGCAGTACTTC.

The chain is built from TRBV4-1 and TRBJ1-1; D uncertain. In germline, CDR1 is MGHRA, CDR2 YSYEKL. This CDR3 contains 14 residues. V lost 0 bases and J 4 bases, leaving 9 bases between the germline ends. The CDR3 is CASSQDIRGTEAFF. CDR3 DNA: TGCGCCAGCAGCCAAGATATCCGTGGCACTGAAGCTTTCTTT.

This rearrangement joins TRBV20-1 to TRBJ1-2, with 8 nucleotides matching TRBD1. Looked up from germline, CDR1 is DFQATT and CDR2 is SNEGSKA (reference sequence). This CDR3 is built from 13 residues. Trimming at V came to 6 bases and at J to 3 bases, leaving 6 bases not matched to a gene. The CDR3 sequence: CSARTGRDYGYTF. CDR3 nucleotide sequence: TGCAGTGCAAGGACAGGGAGGGACTATGGCTACACCTTC.

This clonotype has a single count. The chain couples TRBV6-2 or TRBV6-3 to TRBJ2-2; unclear D gene. Trimming left V 10 bases short and J 6 bases short, with 9 bases between. Germline CDR1 MNHEY, CDR2 SVGEGT. The CDR3 covers 11 residues. CDR3 coding DNA: TGTGCCACCACCCCGCCCGGGGAGCTGTTTTTT. The encoded protein is CATTPPGELFF.

This clonotype was detected once. V is TRBV15 and J is TRBJ2-5; D tentatively reads TRBD1 or TRBD2 (5 bases each). Looked up from germline, CDR1 is LNHNV and CDR2 is YYDKDF (reference sequence). This CDR3 region has 15 residues. The ends were cut back, 5 bases at V and 0 bases at J, with 13 bases in the middle. The CDR3 protein is CATSGTRGDQETQYF. The CDR3 DNA is TGTGCCACCAGCGGCACTAGAGGGGACCAAGAGACCCAGTACTTC.

The genes are TRBV20-1 and TRBJ1-1; D is uncertain. The V gene's germline CDR1 is DFQATT and CDR2 SNEGSKA (reference sequence). This CDR3 comprises 12 residues. Trimming removed 5 bases from V and 3 bases from J, with 10 bases in between. The CDR3, as DNA: TGCAGTGCTCCTTTCCGCGACACTGAAGCTTTCTTT. Translated: CSAPFRDTEAFF.

The chain is built from TRBV25-1 and TRBJ1-1; D call uncertain. Per the germline V gene, CDR1 is MGHDK and CDR2 is SYGVNS. Trimming removed 6 bases from V and 1 base from J, with 12 bases in between. The CDR3 is 14 amino acids. The CDR3 loop is CASRSGQANTEAFF. CDR3 DNA sequence: TGTGCCAGCAGGTCTGGGCAGGCGAACACTGAAGCTTTCTTT.